This T cell receptor (beta chain) was sequenced in a study of T cells in Graves' hyperthyroidism and ophthalmopathy. Study background: Peripheral blood sampling occurred at initial diagnosis, before any treatment. Study conclusions and caveats: Ophthalmopathy was identified by the model a median around 6.9 months ahead of onset.

Exclusion of patients followed from uncontrolled infection, other autoimmune disease, pregnancy or lactation. Used for diagnoses were clinical symptoms, serum thyroxine and TRAb, thyroid ultrasound and orbital computed tomography. It was RNA transcripts that yielded the amplified TCR beta CDR3 regions. The HTBI primer set served for first-round RT-PCR of the TCR CDR3. TCRdb re-called the multiplex PCR reads with MiXCR, one entry per CDR3 protein. The sample comprises some 400,000 distinct CDR3 sequences, over 11% of which are singletons, and approximately 11% rests with the top ten. This clonotype was seen many times. What it binds is unknown. Germline trimming cut 5 bases from V and 6 bases from J; bases unmatched to any gene: 14. This CDR3 comprises 18 residues.

This clonotype originated in a woman aged 60-70 years with Graves' hyperthyroidism. The chain links TRBV12-3 or TRBV12-4 to TRBJ2-1; 12 bases fit TRBD2. Source material: blood. The CDR3 loop reads CASSLQRTSGTFANEQFF. In DNA form, the CDR3 reads TGTGCCAGCAGTCTCCAGAGGACTAGCGGGACTTTTGCCAATGAGCAGTTCTTC.